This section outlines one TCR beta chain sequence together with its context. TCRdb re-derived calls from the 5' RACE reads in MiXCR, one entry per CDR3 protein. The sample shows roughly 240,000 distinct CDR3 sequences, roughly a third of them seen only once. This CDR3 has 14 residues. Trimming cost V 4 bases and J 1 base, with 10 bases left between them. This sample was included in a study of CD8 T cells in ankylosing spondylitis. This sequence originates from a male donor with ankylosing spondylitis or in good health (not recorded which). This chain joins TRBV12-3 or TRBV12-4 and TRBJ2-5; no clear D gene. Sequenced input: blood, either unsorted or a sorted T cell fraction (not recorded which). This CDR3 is CASSWQALQETQYF. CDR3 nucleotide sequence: TGTGCCAGCAGTTGGCAGGCCCTCCAAGAGACCCAGTACTTC.